The subject of this entry is one T cell receptor (beta chain). There is no known antigen for this receptor. One base away there is no much larger clone; base qualities are not given. TCRdb shows the sequencer as Illumina HiSeq 1500. TCRdb reanalyzed the raw reads on its own, using fastp at Q25 for trimming and MiXCR for clone calling, and kept in-frame beta chains. Rows merge per CDR3 protein into single entries with the most common DNA and genes. For this sample the table gives about 450,000 distinct CDR3 sequences, of which about a third were detected only once. The ten largest clones represent roughly an eighth of the sample. The sample is drawn from a study of T cell repertoires in cytomegalovirus infection (dated by TCRdb to about 2019). With respect to the entire study: The HLA type of each donor mattered for the analysis, because public TCR beta signatures pointed to carriage of CMV infection along with the matching HLA type. What the research found in general, with its limitations: Carriers of CMV infection plus the relevant HLA type were discriminated by the cumulative frequency of public TCR beta family members in the study cohort and in an independent roughly 340-donor cohort. The ex vivo response was dominated by HLA-C-restricted CMV-specific TCR beta clonotypes, which also provided the single most frequent clonotype in two of eight donors.

The CDR3 covers 16 residues, taking in both the cysteine and the phenylalanine. CDR3 DNA only is kept here, 48 bases in frame from base 1. V lost 1 base and J lost 4 bases; the stretch between them is 14 bases long. Per the germline V gene (reference sequence), DFQATT is the CDR1 and SNEGSKA is the CDR2. The rearrangement combines TRBV20-1 with TRBJ1-6; the D region possibly corresponds to TRBD1 (5 bases align). Sequencing was carried out using PBMCs. The receptor was isolated from a human donor in good health (CMV status not recorded). Some clones in this sample may be carry-over from other donors' samples. The DNA sequence is given as TGCAGTGCTAGAGTTGGGGGGAGGGTGTATAATTCACCCCTCCACTTT. This yields the protein CSARVGGRVYNSPLHF.